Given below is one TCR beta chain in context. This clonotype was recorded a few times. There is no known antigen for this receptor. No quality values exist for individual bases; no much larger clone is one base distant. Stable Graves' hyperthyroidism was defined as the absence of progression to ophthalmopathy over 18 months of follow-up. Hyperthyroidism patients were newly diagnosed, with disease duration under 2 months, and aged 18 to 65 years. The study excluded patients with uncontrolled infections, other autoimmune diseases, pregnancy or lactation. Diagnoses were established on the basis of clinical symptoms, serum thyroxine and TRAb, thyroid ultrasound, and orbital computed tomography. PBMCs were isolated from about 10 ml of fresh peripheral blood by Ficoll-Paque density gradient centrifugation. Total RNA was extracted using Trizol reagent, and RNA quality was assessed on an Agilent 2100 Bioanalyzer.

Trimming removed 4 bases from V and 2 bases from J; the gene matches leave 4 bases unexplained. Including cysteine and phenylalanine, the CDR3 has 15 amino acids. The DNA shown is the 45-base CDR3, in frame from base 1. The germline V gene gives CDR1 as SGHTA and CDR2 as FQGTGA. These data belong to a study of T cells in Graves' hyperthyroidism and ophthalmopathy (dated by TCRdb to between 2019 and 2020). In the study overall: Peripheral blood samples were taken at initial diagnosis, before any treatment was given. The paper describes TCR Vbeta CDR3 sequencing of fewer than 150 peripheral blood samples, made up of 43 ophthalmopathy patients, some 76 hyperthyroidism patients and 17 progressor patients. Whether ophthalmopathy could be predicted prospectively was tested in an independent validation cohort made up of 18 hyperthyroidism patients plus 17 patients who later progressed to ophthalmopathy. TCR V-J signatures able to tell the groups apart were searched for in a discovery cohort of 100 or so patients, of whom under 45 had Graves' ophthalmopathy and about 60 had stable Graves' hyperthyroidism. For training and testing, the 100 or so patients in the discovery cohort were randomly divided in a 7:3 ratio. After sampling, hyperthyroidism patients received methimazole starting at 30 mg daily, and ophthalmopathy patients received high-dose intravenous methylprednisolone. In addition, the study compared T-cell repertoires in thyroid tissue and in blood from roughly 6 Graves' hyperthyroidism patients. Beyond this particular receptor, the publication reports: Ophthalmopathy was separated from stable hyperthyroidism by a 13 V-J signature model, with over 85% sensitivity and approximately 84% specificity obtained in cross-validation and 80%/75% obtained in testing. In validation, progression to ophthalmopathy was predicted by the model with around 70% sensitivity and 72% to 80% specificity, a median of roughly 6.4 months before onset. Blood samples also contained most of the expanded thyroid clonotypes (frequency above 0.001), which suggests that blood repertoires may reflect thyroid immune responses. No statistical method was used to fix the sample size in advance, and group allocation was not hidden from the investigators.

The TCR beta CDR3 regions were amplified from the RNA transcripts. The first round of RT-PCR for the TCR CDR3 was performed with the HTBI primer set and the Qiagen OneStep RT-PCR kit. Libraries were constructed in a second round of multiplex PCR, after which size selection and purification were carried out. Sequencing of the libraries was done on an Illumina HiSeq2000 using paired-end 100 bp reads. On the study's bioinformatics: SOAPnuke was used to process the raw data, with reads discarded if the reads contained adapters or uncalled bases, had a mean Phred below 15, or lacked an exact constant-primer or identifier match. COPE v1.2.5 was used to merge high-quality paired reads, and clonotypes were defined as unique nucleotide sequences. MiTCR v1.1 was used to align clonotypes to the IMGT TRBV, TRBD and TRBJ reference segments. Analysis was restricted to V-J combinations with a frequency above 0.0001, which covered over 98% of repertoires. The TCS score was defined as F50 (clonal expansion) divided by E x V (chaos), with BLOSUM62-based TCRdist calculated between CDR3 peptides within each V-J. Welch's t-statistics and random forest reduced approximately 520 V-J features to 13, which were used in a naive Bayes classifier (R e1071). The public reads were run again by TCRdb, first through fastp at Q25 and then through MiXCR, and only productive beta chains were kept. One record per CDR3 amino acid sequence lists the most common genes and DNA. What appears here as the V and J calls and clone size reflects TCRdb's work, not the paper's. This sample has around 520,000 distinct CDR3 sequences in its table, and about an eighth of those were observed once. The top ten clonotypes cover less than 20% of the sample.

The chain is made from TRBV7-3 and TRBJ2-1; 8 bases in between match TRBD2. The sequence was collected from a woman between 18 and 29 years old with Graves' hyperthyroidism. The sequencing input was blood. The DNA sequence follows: TGTGCCAGCAGCTCAGCGGGGGATCCCTACAATGAGCAGTTCTTC. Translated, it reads CASSSAGDPYNEQFF. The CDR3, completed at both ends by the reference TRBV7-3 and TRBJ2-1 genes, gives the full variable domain GAGVSQTPSNKVTEKGKYVELRCDPISGHTALYWYRQSLGQGPEFLIYFQGTGAADDSGLPNDRFFAVRPEGSVSTLKIQRTERGDSAVYLCASSSAGDPYNEQFFGPGTRLTVL.